This entry describes one TCR beta chain. The CDR3 runs to 14 residues. Germline V lookup: CDR1 WNHNN, CDR2 SYGVQD (reference sequence). Trimming stripped 4 bases from V and 4 bases from J, with 11 bases between. This sample stems from a study of blood T cell repertoires in COVID-19. TCRdb's copy holds only in-frame clones and misses some; the assay was immunoSEQ multiplex PCR. The sample shows around 80,000 clones, around 89% of them seen only once. The chain links TRBV10-1 to TRBJ2-1, with D possibly matching TRBD2 (5 bases). The sequence was obtained from a human donor in a cohort sampled during active COVID-19. The sequenced material came from peripheral blood. CDR3 sequence reads: CASSAVGVYNEQFF. The CDR3 DNA follows: TGCGCCAGCAGTGCCGTCGGGGTATACAATGAGCAGTTCTTC.